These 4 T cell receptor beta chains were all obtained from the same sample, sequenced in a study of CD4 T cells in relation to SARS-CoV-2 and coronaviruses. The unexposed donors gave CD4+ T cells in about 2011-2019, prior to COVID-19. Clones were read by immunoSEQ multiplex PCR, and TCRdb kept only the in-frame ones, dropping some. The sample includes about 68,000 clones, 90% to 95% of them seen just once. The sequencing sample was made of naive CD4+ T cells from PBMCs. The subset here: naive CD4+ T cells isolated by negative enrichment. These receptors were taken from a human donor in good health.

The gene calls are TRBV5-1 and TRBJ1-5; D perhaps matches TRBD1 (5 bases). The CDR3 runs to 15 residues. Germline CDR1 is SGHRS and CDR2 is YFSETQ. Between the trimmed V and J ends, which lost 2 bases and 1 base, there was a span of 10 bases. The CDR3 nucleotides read TGCGCCAGCAGCTTAGGGGATATCAGCAATCAGCCCCAGCATTTT. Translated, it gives CASSLGDISNQPQHF.

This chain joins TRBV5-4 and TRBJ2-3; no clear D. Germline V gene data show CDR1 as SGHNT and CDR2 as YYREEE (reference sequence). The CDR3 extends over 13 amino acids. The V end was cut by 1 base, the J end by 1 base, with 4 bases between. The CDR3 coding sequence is TGTGCCAGCAGCTTGCGGGGCACAGATACGCAGTATTTT. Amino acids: CASSLRGTDTQYF.

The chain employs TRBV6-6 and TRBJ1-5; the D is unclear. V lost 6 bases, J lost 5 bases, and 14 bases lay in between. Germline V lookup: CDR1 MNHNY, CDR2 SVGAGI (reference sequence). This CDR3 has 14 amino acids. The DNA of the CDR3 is TGTGCCAGCAGCCCCGGCTATGTGGATCAGCCCCAGCATTTT. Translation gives CASSPGYVDQPQHF.

Written as DNA, the CDR3 is TGTGCCAGCAGCCCCTTGAGGGGTTCGGAGACCCAGTACTTC. It encodes CASSPLRGSETQYF. The rearrangement links TRBV7-2 to TRBJ2-5, with D perhaps matching TRBD1 or TRBD2 (5 bases each). V shed 5 bases and J shed 5 bases, with 15 bases lying between them. This CDR3 has 14 residues. Germline V gives CDR1 SGHTA, CDR2 FQGNSA.